The T cell receptor (beta chain) described here comes from a study of blood T cell repertoires in COVID-19. The authors' processing: Using reference gene primer amplification, nucleated cell counts were estimated. Generated by immunoSEQ multiplex PCR, the TCRdb table keeps only in-frame clones and is missing some. Clone size and V and J calls were adopted from that table, with D and trimming inferred from the DNA. Of some 65,000 clones in the sample, about 90% were seen once. This CDR3 comprises 16 residues. Germline CDR1 is LNHDA and CDR2 is SQIVND (reference sequence). The ends lost 11 bases at V and 9 bases at J; junction bases unmatched: 19.

The chain joins TRBV19 to TRBJ2-1; 10 bases are a match to TRBD2. Input material: peripheral blood. This receptor was identified in a man aged 50 to 60 with COVID-19, enrolled during active disease. DNA for the CDR3: TGTGCCTCACTTCAGCGGGAGGGTCATGGGGTGGGTGAGCAGTTCTTC. Translating it yields CASLQREGHGVGEQFF. Together with reference TRBV19 and TRBJ2-1, the CDR3 gives the full variable domain: DGGITQSPKYLFRKEGQNVTLSCEQNLNHDAMYWYRQDPGQGLRLIYYSQIVNDFQKGDIAEGYSVSREKKESFPLTVTSAQKNPTAFYLCASLQREGHGVGEQFFGPGTRLTVL.